This TCR beta chain was profiled in a study of shared clonotypes between healthy human individuals. Overall study results and limits: A handful of donors held around 5% of naive CD4 clonotypes in common.

The CDR3 runs 16 residues. The germline V gene has CDR1 MNHEY and CDR2 SMNVEV (reference sequence). Trimming pared 0 bases from V and 0 bases from J, leaving 6 bases between. About this clone: The antigen is undetermined.

It was into CD45RA+ naive and CD45RA-negative memory subsets that the CD4+ cells were split. Repertoires were generated with immunoSEQ multiplex PCR, while TCRdb's copy carries only in-frame clones and drops some. The sample gives over a million clones, roughly 70% of which show up once; roughly 1.5% is in the top ten. This TCR derives from a man between 18 and 35 years old in good health. The chain couples TRBV27 to TRBJ1-6; the D is unclear. The sequencing sample was made of memory CD4+ T cells sorted from blood. The subset here: CD45RA-negative fraction. The CDR3 here is CASSLSPSSYNSPLHF. CDR3 sequence (DNA): TGTGCCAGCAGTTTATCGCCGAGCTCCTATAATTCACCCCTCCACTTT.